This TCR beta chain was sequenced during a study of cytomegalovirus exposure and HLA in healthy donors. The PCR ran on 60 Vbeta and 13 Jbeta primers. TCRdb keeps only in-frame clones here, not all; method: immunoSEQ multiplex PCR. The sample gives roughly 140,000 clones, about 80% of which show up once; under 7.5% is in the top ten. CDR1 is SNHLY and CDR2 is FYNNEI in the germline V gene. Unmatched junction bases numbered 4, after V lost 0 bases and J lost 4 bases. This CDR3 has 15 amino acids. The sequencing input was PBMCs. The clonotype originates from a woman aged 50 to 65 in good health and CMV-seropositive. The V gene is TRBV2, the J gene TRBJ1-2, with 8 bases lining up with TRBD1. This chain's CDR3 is CASSEARQGIYGYTF. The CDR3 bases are TGTGCCAGCAGTGAAGCACGACAGGGGATCTATGGCTACACCTTC.